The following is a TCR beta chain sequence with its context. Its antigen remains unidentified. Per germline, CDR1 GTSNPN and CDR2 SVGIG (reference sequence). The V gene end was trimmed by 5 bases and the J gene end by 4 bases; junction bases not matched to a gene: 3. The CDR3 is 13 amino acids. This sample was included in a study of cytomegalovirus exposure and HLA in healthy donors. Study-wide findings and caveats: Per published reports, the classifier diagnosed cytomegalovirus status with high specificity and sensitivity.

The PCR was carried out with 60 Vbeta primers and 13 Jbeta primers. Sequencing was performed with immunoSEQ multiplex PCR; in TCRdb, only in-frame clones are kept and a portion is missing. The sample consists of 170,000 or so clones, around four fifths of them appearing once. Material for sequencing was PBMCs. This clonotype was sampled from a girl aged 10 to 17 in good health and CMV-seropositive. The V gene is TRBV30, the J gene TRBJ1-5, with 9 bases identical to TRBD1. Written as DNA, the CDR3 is TGTGCCTGGGAGACAGGGGGTAATCAGCCCCAGCATTTT. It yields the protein CAWETGGNQPQHF. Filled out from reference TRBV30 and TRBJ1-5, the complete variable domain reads SQTIHQWPATLVQPVGSPLSLECTVEGTSNPNLYWYRQAAGRGLQLLFYSVGIGQISSEVPQNLSASRPQDRQFILSSKKLLLSDSGFYLCAWETGGNQPQHFGDGTRLSIL.